This TCR beta chain stems from a study of T cell responses to AZD1222 COVID-19 vaccine. General observations from the study: Only a handful of AZD1222 recipients were seropositive at baseline. Spike-specific TCR breadth and depth went up after people got two AZD1222 doses.

TCRdb's copy holds only in-frame clones and misses some; the assay was immunoSEQ multiplex PCR. The sample lists about 46,000 clones, 70% to 90% occurring once. Per germline, CDR1 SGHKS and CDR2 YYEKEE (reference sequence). This CDR3 is built from 13 residues. V lost 2 bases and J 5 bases, leaving 10 bases between the germline ends. On this clone: No antigen is known for it.

This TCR derives from an adult who received the AZD1222 COVID-19 vaccine. The sequenced sample was peripheral blood, obtained 28 days after the second AZD1222 dose. The rearrangement joins TRBV5-5 to TRBJ1-2, with D hard to call. In nucleotides, the CDR3 is TGTGCCAGCAGCTTTGGCCAGAAGTATGGCTACACCTTC. It is translated as CASSFGQKYGYTF.